Following are 27 T cell receptor beta chains from one sample sequenced in a study of cytomegalovirus exposure and HLA in healthy donors. Both 60 Vbeta primers and 13 Jbeta primers went into the PCR. Method: immunoSEQ multiplex PCR; TCRdb's copy keeps in-frame clones and lacks some. Among around 130,000 clones listed, 7% to 9.5% were seen once. The sample taken for sequencing was PBMCs. The receptors originated from a woman in her 40s in good health and CMV-seropositive.

The chain couples TRBV5-6 to TRBJ1-1, with D maybe TRBD1 (5 bases). Trimming took 0 bases from V and 1 from J, leaving 16 bases between them. Germline CDR1 and CDR2: SGHDT and YYEEEE. The CDR3 loop spans 17 amino acids. The CDR3 is CASSLGLKWGPNTEAFF. The CDR3 coding sequence is TGTGCCAGCAGCTTGGGTCTCAAATGGGGCCCGAACACTGAAGCTTTCTTT. The full variable domain, its missing parts supplied by reference TRBV5-6 and TRBJ1-1, is DAGVTQSPTHLIKTRGQQVTLRCSPKSGHDTVSWYQQALGQGPQFIFQYYEEEERQRGNFPDRFSGHQFPNYSSELNVNALLLGDSALYLCASSLGLKWGPNTEAFFGQGTRLTVV.

A few counts support this clone. The chain uses TRBV7-9 and TRBJ1-5, with 10 bases that match TRBD1. Losses at the gene ends were 1 base for V and 7 bases for J; bases not matched to a gene: 10. This CDR3 is built from 17 residues. Germline V gives CDR1 SEHNR, CDR2 FQNEAQ (reference sequence). The CDR3 is CASSLGRQGADGQPQHF. The CDR3 region has the DNA TGTGCCAGCAGCTTAGGGCGACAGGGGGCAGACGGGCAGCCCCAGCATTTT.

The chain links TRBV5-1 to TRBJ2-2, with 8 bases aligning to TRBD1. CDR1 is SGHRS, CDR2 YFSETQ, per germline. The V gene end was trimmed by 0 bases and the J gene end by 6 bases; junction bases not matched to a gene: 7. This CDR3 is built from 16 residues. CDR3 loop: CASSLESGGAPGELFF. The DNA of the CDR3 is TGCGCCAGCAGCTTGGAGTCAGGGGGCGCCCCCGGGGAGCTGTTTTTT. Using reference TRBV5-1 and TRBJ2-2 for the parts outside the CDR3, the full variable domain is KAGVTQTPRYLIKTRGQQVTLSCSPISGHRSVSWYQQTPGQGLQFLFEYFSETQRNKGNFPGRFSGRQFSNSRSEMNVSTLELGDSALYLCASSLESGGAPGELFFGEGSRLTVL.

V gene TRBV5-1 combines with J gene TRBJ1-5; tentative D call: TRBD1 (5 bases). Trimming pared 0 bases from V and 9 bases from J, leaving 16 bases between. Per the germline V gene, CDR1 is SGHRS and CDR2 is YFSETQ. CDR3 size: 15 residues. The CDR3 bases are TGCGCCAGCAGCTTGGGGGGCGGGGGGTCGGGGCCCCAGCATTTT. Amino acid sequence: CASSLGGGGSGPQHF. The full variable domain, completed using reference TRBV5-1 and TRBJ1-5, is KAGVTQTPRYLIKTRGQQVTLSCSPISGHRSVSWYQQTPGQGLQFLFEYFSETQRNKGNFPGRFSGRQFSNSRSEMNVSTLELGDSALYLCASSLGGGGSGPQHFGDGTRLSIL.

This clone was counted only a few times. The sample holds other DNA sequences that translate to the same CDR3. The chain uses TRBV10-1 and TRBJ2-1, with 9 positions matching TRBD2. Trimming cost V 2 bases and J 10 bases; bases outside gene matches: 12. CDR1 and CDR2 (germline): WNHNN, SYGVQD (reference sequence). This CDR3 has 16 residues. The CDR3 sequence: CASSEAASGAPAEQFF. The CDR3 coding sequence is TGCGCCAGCAGTGAGGCTGCTAGCGGGGCCCCAGCAGAGCAGTTCTTC.

Concerning this clone itself: The junction does not match germline at one end; this may be a read error. The J gene is TRBJ1-1, the V gene TRBV6-5, with D perhaps TRBD1 (6 bases). CDR1 is MNHEY and CDR2 is SVGAGI in the germline V gene. The CDR3 has 14 residues. The CDR3 region is CASSYSDRPNEAFF. The CDR3 coding sequence is TGTGCCAGCAGCTACTCTGACAGGCCAAATGAAGCTTTCTTT.

V usage is TRBV18 and J usage is TRBJ1-1, with a tentative D call TRBD1 (5 bases). Germline V gene sequence: CDR1 KGHSH, CDR2 LQKENI. This CDR3 is built from 16 residues. Trimming cost V 3 bases and J 1 base, with 15 bases left between them. The CDR3 loop is CASSPQIQGGNTEAFF. The CDR3, as DNA: TGTGCCAGCTCACCGCAAATCCAGGGAGGGAACACTGAAGCTTTCTTT.

There are a few counts of this clone. The chain is built from TRBV2 and TRBJ1-5, with D possibly being TRBD1 (6 bases). This CDR3 is 13 amino acids long. CDR1 is SNHLY, CDR2 FYNNEI, per germline. Between the trimmed V and J ends, which lost 6 bases and 4 bases, there was a span of 10 bases. The CDR3 here is CASRDQGNQPQHF. The CDR3 region has the DNA TGTGCCAGCAGAGACCAGGGGAATCAGCCCCAGCATTTT.

This clone has more than one count but fewer than ten. The chain is built from TRBV5-3 and TRBJ1-1, with D possibly matching TRBD1 (6 bases). TRBV5-3 carries the ORF label, with uncertain function. With 3 bases removed from V and 4 bases from J, the gap between germline ends came to 16 bases. This CDR3 spans 15 amino acids. The CDR3: CARSSPGHIFTEAFF. DNA of the CDR3: TGTGCCAGAAGCTCGCCGGGACACATTTTCACTGAAGCTTTCTTT.

This clone was seen only a few times. This chain links TRBV6-1 with TRBJ2-5, with 7 nucleotides matching TRBD2. Germline V gene sequence: CDR1 MNHNS, CDR2 SASEGT. This CDR3 comprises 15 residues. Germline trimming cut 8 bases from V and 2 bases from J; bases unmatched to any gene: 11. The CDR3 here is CASWGGTALQETQYF. As DNA, the CDR3 is TGTGCCAGCTGGGGGGGGACGGCTCTTCAAGAGACCCAGTACTTC.

This clone was counted between two and nine times. The chain joins TRBV19 to TRBJ1-2; D is ambiguous. Germline lookup yields CDR1 LNHDA and CDR2 SQIVND (reference sequence). V was pared by 4 bases and J by 1 base, with 10 bases between. CDR3 length equals 14 residues. CDR3 nucleotides: TGTGCCAGTAGTACCGGACTCGATAACTATGGCTACACCTTC. Residues: CASSTGLDNYGYTF. Together with reference TRBV19 and TRBJ1-2, the CDR3 gives the full variable domain: DGGITQSPKYLFRKEGQNVTLSCEQNLNHDAMYWYRQDPGQGLRLIYYSQIVNDFQKGDIAEGYSVSREKKESFPLTVTSAQKNPTAFYLCASSTGLDNYGYTFGSGTRLTVV.

This clone was observed a few times. The genes are TRBV5-8 and TRBJ2-1; perhaps TRBD1 as D (6 bases). The V and J ends lost 4 bases and 0 bases respectively, with 11 bases between them. The V gene's germline CDR1 is SGHTS and CDR2 YDEGEE. The length of the CDR3 is 15 residues. CDR3 amino acids: CASSPEGVSYNEQFF. The CDR3 DNA sequence: TGTGCCAGCAGCCCTGAGGGGGTCTCCTACAATGAGCAGTTCTTC. The full variable domain, in which reference TRBV5-8 and TRBJ2-1 provide the parts outside the CDR3, is EAGVTQSPTHLIKTRGQQATLRCSPISGHTSVYWYQQALGLGLQFLLWYDEGEERNRGNFPPRFSGRQFPNYSSELNVNALELEDSALYLCASSPEGVSYNEQFFGPGTRLTVL.

The sample holds a few counts of this clone. The chain couples TRBV5-1 to TRBJ2-1; TRBD2 aligns across 11 bases. The germline CDR1 and CDR2 sequences are SGHRS and YFSETQ. V lost 0 bases to trimming and J lost 5 bases; unmatched junction nucleotides: 4. The CDR3 extends over 16 amino acids. Written as DNA, the CDR3 is TGCGCCAGCAGCTTGGCCACTAGCGGGGGTCACAATGAGCAGTTCTTC. Its translation is CASSLATSGGHNEQFF.

This clone has a handful of counts. V gene TRBV27 combines with J gene TRBJ1-5; 7 positions agree with TRBD1. There are 14 residues in the CDR3. The ends lost 5 bases at V and 5 bases at J; junction bases unmatched: 6. The V gene's germline CDR1 is MNHEY and CDR2 SMNVEV (reference sequence). Here the CDR3 DNA reads TGTGCCAGCAGTGATTCAGGGGGACATCAGCCCCAGCATTTT. Amino acids: CASSDSGGHQPQHF.

This clone was detected only a few times. The junction departs from the called germline gene at one end, perhaps through a read error. This sequence joins TRBV5-6 and TRBJ1-2, with 9 nucleotides matching TRBD1. Germline CDR1 reads SGHDT; CDR2 reads YYEEEE. This CDR3 is built from 16 residues. The CDR3 DNA is TGTGCCAGCAGCCCATCCCCAACAGGGGGCGCGTCTGGCTACCCCTTC. Translating it yields CASSPSPTGGASGYPF.

The rearrangement joins TRBV18 to TRBJ1-4; 7 bases map to TRBD1. CDR1 KGHSH and CDR2 LQKENI come from the germline V gene. This CDR3 spans 15 amino acids. Trimming cost V 5 bases and J 7 bases; bases outside gene matches: 10. The CDR3 is CASSDTTGVVEKLFF. The CDR3 nucleotides read TGTGCCAGCTCAGACACAACAGGGGTTGTTGAAAAACTGTTTTTT.

This clone has just a few counts. The V call is TRBV19, the J call TRBJ1-5, with TRBD1 identical over 9 bases. V lost 3 bases to trimming and J lost 2 bases; unmatched junction nucleotides: 5. Germline values: CDR1 LNHDA, CDR2 SQIVND (reference sequence). This CDR3 is 16 amino acids long. The CDR3 here is CASSIRTGAGNQPQHF. CDR3 in DNA: TGTGCCAGTAGTATCCGGACAGGGGCTGGCAATCAGCCCCAGCATTTT.

This clone was counted only a few times. The chain employs TRBV5-4 and TRBJ2-2; 9 bases are a match to TRBD2. This CDR3 comprises 14 residues. Trimming removed 4 bases from V and 7 bases from J; junction bases left unmatched: 5. CDR1 SGHNT and CDR2 YYREEE come from the germline V gene (reference sequence). CDR3 loop: CASSRTSVGGELFF. DNA of the CDR3: TGTGCCAGCAGCCGGACTAGCGTAGGCGGGGAGCTGTTTTTT.

The V gene is TRBV6-1, the J gene TRBJ1-5; no clear D gene. V shed 0 bases and J shed 6 bases, with 9 bases lying between them. This CDR3 is built from 14 residues. Germline-derived CDR1 and CDR2 are MNHNS and SASEGT. The DNA for the CDR3 is TGTGCCAGCAGTGAAGCTAAGCGCACTCAGCCCCAGCATTTT. This sequence encodes CASSEAKRTQPQHF.

This clone showed up just a few times. The rearrangement joins TRBV11-2 to TRBJ1-1; D is uncertain. Germline V gene sequence: CDR1 SGHAT, CDR2 FQNNGV. There are 14 residues in the CDR3. V lost 6 bases, J lost 0 bases, and 11 bases lay in between. The CDR3 DNA sequence: TGTGCCAGCAGGATTGACACGATGAACACTGAAGCTTTCTTT. It codes for CASRIDTMNTEAFF.

Only a few counts were recorded for this clone. The chain uses TRBV29-1 and TRBJ2-1, with 8 bases matching TRBD2. Germline CDR1 and CDR2: SQVTM and ANQGSEA. Losses at the gene ends were 0 bases for V and 14 bases for J; bases not matched to a gene: 9. The CDR3 has 13 amino acids. CDR3 protein: CSVEDGDRGGEFF. DNA of the CDR3: TGCAGCGTTGAAGATGGAGACCGGGGGGGCGAGTTCTTC.

This clone was observed a handful of times. V gene TRBV4-1 combines with J gene TRBJ2-1; 13 bases agree with TRBD2. J lost 7 bases, V lost 0 bases, and 12 bases had no gene match. Germline lookup yields CDR1 MGHRA and CDR2 YSYEKL. CDR3 size: 19 residues. Here the CDR3 DNA reads TGCGCCAGCAGCCAAGATCTCCGGACTAGCGGGGGCCCTTGGAATGAGCAGTTCTTC. This encodes CASSQDLRTSGGPWNEQFF.

This clone was counted a few times. This rearrangement joins TRBV6-1 to TRBJ1-4, with 9 bases aligning to TRBD1. CDR3 length equals 15 residues. Germline V gives CDR1 MNHNS, CDR2 SASEGT. After removal of 6 bases from V and 2 bases from J, the junction contained 4 bases not matched to a gene. The CDR3 region is CASRDRGQTNEKLFF. As DNA, the CDR3 is TGTGCCAGCAGGGACAGGGGACAGACTAATGAAAAACTGTTTTTT.

This clone was recorded a few times. The chain combines TRBV30 with TRBJ2-3; TRBD2 aligns across 15 bases. The CDR3 totals 15 residues. The trim removed 8 bases at V and 4 bases at J, leaving 7 bases unmatched. Per the germline V gene, CDR1 is GTSNPN and CDR2 is SVGIG (reference sequence). CDR3 in amino acids: CARTSGGVEADTQYF. For the CDR3, the DNA is TGTGCCAGGACTAGCGGGGGGGTGGAGGCAGATACGCAGTATTTT.

This clone occurred once. The V call is TRBV7-9, the J call TRBJ2-7; possible D gene TRBD1, 5 bases. Germline V lookup: CDR1 SEHNR, CDR2 FQNEAQ (reference sequence). The CDR3 spans 14 residues. Between the trimmed V and J ends, which lost 1 base and 3 bases, there was a span of 10 bases. The CDR3, as DNA: TGTGCCAGCAGCTTAGTATTAGGGGACTACGAGCAGTACTTC. It encodes CASSLVLGDYEQYF.

This clone was seen a handful of times. The chain employs TRBV18 and TRBJ2-1; 10 bases fit TRBD1. The CDR3 consists of 18 residues. Trimming at V came to 3 bases and at J to 4 bases, leaving 12 bases not matched to a gene. Germline CDR1 and CDR2: KGHSH and LQKENI. CDR3 loop: CASSPPVGGQGSYNEQFF. The CDR3 nucleotides are TGTGCCAGCTCACCCCCAGTTGGGGGACAGGGGTCGTACAATGAGCAGTTCTTC.

This chain joins TRBV7-6 and TRBJ2-7; 9 bases are shared with TRBD2. CDR1 is SGHVS, CDR2 FNYEAQ, per germline. This CDR3 region has 19 residues. The junction had 19 bases not matched to a gene; V was cut back by 1 base and J by 6 bases. The CDR3 is CASSLVIPGKRGAGVEQYF. CDR3 nucleotides: TGTGCCAGCAGCTTAGTGATCCCCGGGAAGCGGGGGGCGGGGGTCGAGCAGTACTTC.